This T cell receptor (beta chain) was identified in a study of blood T cells in healthy people across ages. Study results and limitations: Roughly linearly, TCR beta diversity per million T cells fell as age increased.

Trimming took 0 bases from V and 8 from J, leaving 10 bases between them. The CDR3 runs 12 residues. Germline-derived CDR1 and CDR2 are DFQATT and SNEGSKA (reference sequence). On this clonotype itself: No antigen is known for it.

Primed by a sample-barcoded 5' primer and a J-beta primer mix, a second PCR proceeded for about 6 to 11 cycles. MiXCR, run by TCRdb on the 5' RACE reads, gives a single entry per CDR3 protein. The sample holds about 1.7 million distinct CDR3 sequences, 28% seen once. Sequenced input: blood. The source is a young woman in good health. The rearrangement uses TRBV20-1 and TRBJ1-2, with D perhaps matching TRBD1 (6 bases). The CDR3 spells CSARDLGAGYTF. The CDR3 DNA reads as TGCAGTGCTAGAGATCTGGGGGCCGGCTACACCTTC.